This T cell receptor beta chain came from a study of blood T cells in healthy people across ages. Sample-barcoded 5' priming and a J-beta primer mix drove a second PCR of roughly 6 to 12 cycles. Tags on each cDNA molecule came from a template-switch adaptor with 12 random nucleotides. TCRdb independently ran MiXCR on the 5' RACE reads; one entry per CDR3 protein. The sample lists hundreds of thousands of distinct CDR3 sequences, 43% occurring once. V lost 6 bases and J lost 0, with 18 bases in between. Germline loops: CDR1 KGHSH, CDR2 LQKENI. This CDR3 has 17 amino acids. This receptor was identified in a woman aged 60 to 75 in good health. The sequencing input was blood. The genes are TRBV18 and TRBJ2-1; D perhaps matches TRBD2 (5 bases). CDR3 sequence reads: CASSPTQRHSSYNEQFF. The DNA for the CDR3 is TGTGCCAGCTCCCCCACCCAGCGGCATAGCTCCTACAATGAGCAGTTCTTC.